This T cell receptor beta chain stems from a study of T cell responses to AZD1222 COVID-19 vaccine. Germline V gene data show CDR1 as SGHNT and CDR2 as YENEEA. The CDR3 spans 16 residues. Only in-frame clones appear in the TCRdb table, and some are missing; sequencing was by immunoSEQ multiplex PCR. The sample holds 120,000 to 150,000 clones, over 80% seen once. On this clone itself: What it recognizes is unknown. Mismatch with germline at one junction end may stem from a read error.

The study's findings and limits: Repertoires were obtained solely post-peak T cell response. The study reported that nearly half of spike-specific TCRs target unmutated variant regions. There were mostly white British donors and more females than males, and clonal diversity was possibly underestimated. CD4 TCRs covered the whole spike, strongest at regions 160-218 and 743-854.

The source of this sequence is an adult who received the AZD1222 COVID-19 vaccine. This specimen consisted of peripheral blood, obtained 28 days after the second AZD1222 dose. The V gene is TRBV11-3, the J gene TRBJ1-4, with D unresolved. CDR3 bases: TGTGCCAGCAGCAATTACGACTCTCCCCCTAACGAAAAACTGTTTTTT. It specifies CASSNYDSPPNEKLFF.